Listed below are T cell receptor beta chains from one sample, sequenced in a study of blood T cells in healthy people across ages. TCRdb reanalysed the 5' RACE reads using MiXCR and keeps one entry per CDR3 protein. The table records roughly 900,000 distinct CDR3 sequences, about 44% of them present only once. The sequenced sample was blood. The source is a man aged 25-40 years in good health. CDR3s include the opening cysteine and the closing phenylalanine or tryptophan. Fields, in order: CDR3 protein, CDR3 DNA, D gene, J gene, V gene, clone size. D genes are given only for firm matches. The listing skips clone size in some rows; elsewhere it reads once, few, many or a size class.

CDR3aa: CASSLQVGLITYEQYF
CDR3nt: TGTGCCAGCAGCCTACAGGTTGGGCTCATCACCTACGAGCAGTACTTC
d_gene: -
j_gene: TRBJ2-7
v_gene: TRBV11-2
abundance: -

CDR3aa: CASTSYRANTEAFF
CDR3nt: TGTGCCAGCACCTCGTACCGGGCTAACACTGAAGCTTTCTTT
d_gene: -
j_gene: TRBJ1-1
v_gene: TRBV6-2/TRBV6-3
abundance: -

CDR3aa: CASSLPLAELRDEQFF
CDR3nt: TGTGCCAGCAGCTTACCCCTAGCGGAACTTAGGGATGAGCAGTTCTTC
d_gene: TRBD2
j_gene: TRBJ2-1
v_gene: TRBV7-8
abundance: -

CDR3aa: CASSLAGGRDTQYF
CDR3nt: TGTGCCAGCAGTCTAGCGGGGGGGCGAGATACGCAGTATTTT
d_gene: TRBD2
j_gene: TRBJ2-3
v_gene: TRBV28
abundance: many

CDR3aa: CASSVGTRGGDEQYF
CDR3nt: TGTGCCAGCAGCGTAGGGACAAGGGGTGGCGACGAGCAGTACTTC
d_gene: -
j_gene: TRBJ2-7
v_gene: TRBV9
abundance: -

CDR3aa: CASSLPTGGYTF
CDR3nt: TGTGCCAGCAGTTTGCCGACAGGCGGCTACACCTTC
d_gene: -
j_gene: TRBJ1-2
v_gene: TRBV12-3/TRBV12-4
abundance: -

CDR3aa: CARSLVGGLEETQYF
CDR3nt: TGTGCCCGCAGTTTAGTCGGGGGGCTGGAGGAGACCCAGTACTTC
d_gene: -
j_gene: TRBJ2-5
v_gene: TRBV27
abundance: -

CDR3aa: CASSSGQSGEQYF
CDR3nt: TGTGCCAGCAGCTCGGGACAGTCGGGGGAGCAGTACTTC
d_gene: -
j_gene: TRBJ2-4
v_gene: TRBV21-1
abundance: -

CDR3aa: CASSLSGTVNYGYTF
CDR3nt: TGTGCCAGCAGCTTATCCGGGACCGTAAACTATGGCTACACCTTC
d_gene: -
j_gene: TRBJ1-2
v_gene: TRBV7-3
abundance: -

CDR3aa: CASSSTGTGVYNEQYF
CDR3nt: TGTGCCAGCAGCAGTACCGGGACAGGGGTATACAATGAGCAGTACTTC
d_gene: TRBD1
j_gene: TRBJ2-5
v_gene: TRBV9
abundance: -

CDR3aa: CASNPRTGSTYEQYF
CDR3nt: TGTGCCAGCAACCCTCGGACAGGGAGTACGTACGAGCAGTACTTC
d_gene: TRBD1
j_gene: TRBJ2-7
v_gene: TRBV2
abundance: few

CDR3aa: CASSRGQLSGANVLTF
CDR3nt: TGTGCCAGCAGTCGGGGACAGCTCTCTGGGGCCAACGTCCTGACTTTC
d_gene: TRBD1
j_gene: TRBJ2-6
v_gene: TRBV12-3/TRBV12-4
abundance: -

CDR3aa: CASSPGTGHWYGYTF
CDR3nt: TGTGCCAGCAGCCCTGGGACAGGGCATTGGTATGGCTACACCTTC
d_gene: TRBD1
j_gene: TRBJ1-2
v_gene: TRBV7-9
abundance: few

CDR3aa: CASSKQGETRYF
CDR3nt: TGCGCCAGCAGCAAACAGGGAGAGACCCGGTACTTC
d_gene: -
j_gene: TRBJ2-5
v_gene: TRBV5-1
abundance: -

CDR3aa: CASSQDGISPTGELFF
CDR3nt: TGTGCCAGCAGCCAAGATGGAATTAGCCCCACCGGGGAGCTGTTTTTT
d_gene: -
j_gene: TRBJ2-2
v_gene: TRBV4-2
abundance: many

CDR3aa: CASSAGTALYGYTF
CDR3nt: TGTGCCAGCAGCGCCGGGACAGCACTCTATGGCTACACCTTC
d_gene: TRBD1
j_gene: TRBJ1-2
v_gene: TRBV5-6
abundance: few

CDR3aa: CATSDPGLGYEQYF
CDR3nt: TGTGCCACCAGTGATCCCGGACTGGGATACGAGCAGTACTTC
d_gene: -
j_gene: TRBJ2-7
v_gene: TRBV24-1
abundance: few

CDR3aa: CSAPIRSGGTDTQYF
CDR3nt: TGCAGTGCCCCCATTCGCAGCGGGGGCACAGATACGCAGTATTTT
d_gene: TRBD2
j_gene: TRBJ2-3
v_gene: TRBV20-1
abundance: -

CDR3aa: CSVGGGRAGMNTEAFF
CDR3nt: TGCAGCGTTGGGGGAGGCAGGGCGGGGATGAACACTGAAGCTTTCTTT
d_gene: -
j_gene: TRBJ1-1
v_gene: TRBV29-1
abundance: -

CDR3aa: CASSEAEGVRSGYTF
CDR3nt: TGTGCCAGCAGTGAAGCGGAGGGAGTACGATCTGGCTACACCTTC
d_gene: -
j_gene: TRBJ1-2
v_gene: TRBV2
abundance: few

CDR3aa: CASRITESPYNEQFF
CDR3nt: TGCGCCAGCAGGATAACGGAGAGCCCCTACAATGAGCAGTTCTTC
d_gene: -
j_gene: TRBJ2-1
v_gene: TRBV5-1
abundance: -

CDR3aa: CASSDPRDREETQYF
CDR3nt: TGTGCCAGCAGTGACCCCCGGGACAGAGAAGAGACCCAGTACTTC
d_gene: TRBD1
j_gene: TRBJ2-5
v_gene: TRBV12-3/TRBV12-4
abundance: few

CDR3aa: CSVARDGGEQYF
CDR3nt: TGCAGCGTTGCGCGCGACGGGGGCGAGCAGTACTTC
d_gene: -
j_gene: TRBJ2-7
v_gene: TRBV29-1
abundance: -

CDR3aa: CASSLEQPYNEQFF
CDR3nt: TGTGCCAGCAGTTTGGAGCAACCCTACAATGAGCAGTTCTTC
d_gene: -
j_gene: TRBJ2-1
v_gene: TRBV12-3/TRBV12-4
abundance: few

CDR3aa: CASRRPGLASTDTQYF
CDR3nt: TGTGCCAGCAGGCGTCCGGGACTAGCTAGCACAGATACGCAGTATTTT
d_gene: TRBD2
j_gene: TRBJ2-3
v_gene: TRBV6-5
abundance: -

CDR3aa: CASITALAKNIQYF
CDR3nt: TGTGCCAGCATCACAGCTCTAGCCAAAAACATTCAGTACTTC
d_gene: -
j_gene: TRBJ2-4
v_gene: TRBV6-5
abundance: few

CDR3aa: CASSVKGQNSPLHF
CDR3nt: TGTGCCAGCAGTGTAAAGGGACAGAATTCACCCCTCCACTTT
d_gene: TRBD1
j_gene: TRBJ1-6
v_gene: TRBV12-3/TRBV12-4
abundance: -

CDR3aa: CSAREGGVTQYF
CDR3nt: TGCAGTGCTAGAGAGGGGGGGGTGACCCAGTACTTC
d_gene: TRBD2
j_gene: TRBJ2-5
v_gene: TRBV20-1
abundance: -

CDR3aa: CASSPRVGGDEQFF
CDR3nt: TGTGCCAGCTCCCCACGGGTGGGCGGGGATGAGCAGTTCTTC
d_gene: -
j_gene: TRBJ2-1
v_gene: TRBV6-2/TRBV6-3
abundance: -

CDR3aa: CSAHPSGGNPAKNIQYF
CDR3nt: TGCAGTGCTCACCCTAGCGGGGGGAACCCAGCCAAAAACATTCAGTACTTC
d_gene: TRBD2
j_gene: TRBJ2-4
v_gene: TRBV20-1
abundance: -

CDR3aa: CSSSYSLQTDSYGYTF
CDR3nt: TGTTCCAGCAGTTACTCGCTACAGACCGATTCCTATGGCTACACCTTC
d_gene: -
j_gene: TRBJ1-2
v_gene: TRBV6-5
abundance: -

CDR3aa: CASSHATESSYEQYF
CDR3nt: TGTGCCAGCAGCCACGCGACTGAGAGCTCCTACGAGCAGTACTTC
d_gene: -
j_gene: TRBJ2-7
v_gene: TRBV4-2
abundance: -

CDR3aa: CASSATSNEKLFF
CDR3nt: TGTGCCAGCAGTGCGACCAGCAATGAAAAACTGTTTTTT
d_gene: -
j_gene: TRBJ1-4
v_gene: TRBV6-1
abundance: -

CDR3aa: CASSATGGAYGYTF
CDR3nt: TGTGCCAGCAGTGCGACAGGGGGCGCTTATGGCTACACCTTC
d_gene: TRBD1
j_gene: TRBJ1-2
v_gene: TRBV12-3/TRBV12-4
abundance: -

CDR3aa: CAISEGQQETQYF
CDR3nt: TGTGCCATCAGTGAGGGTCAGCAAGAGACCCAGTACTTC
d_gene: -
j_gene: TRBJ2-5
v_gene: TRBV10-3
abundance: few

CDR3aa: CASSSVGTEETQYF
CDR3nt: TGCGCCAGCAGCTCGGTTGGGACCGAAGAGACCCAGTACTTC
d_gene: -
j_gene: TRBJ2-5
v_gene: TRBV5-1
abundance: -

CDR3aa: CASAKQGGGTDTQYF
CDR3nt: TGTGCTAGTGCAAAACAGGGAGGGGGCACAGATACGCAGTATTTT
d_gene: -
j_gene: TRBJ2-3
v_gene: TRBV12-5
abundance: -

CDR3aa: CASSLAQRQETQYF
CDR3nt: TGTGCCAGCAGTTTAGCGCAGCGTCAAGAGACCCAGTACTTC
d_gene: -
j_gene: TRBJ2-5
v_gene: TRBV12-3/TRBV12-4
abundance: -

CDR3aa: CASSSTTGRGYGYTF
CDR3nt: TGTGCCAGCAGCTCCACGACAGGAAGAGGCTATGGCTACACCTTC
d_gene: -
j_gene: TRBJ1-2
v_gene: TRBV7-3
abundance: few

CDR3aa: CASGFGYEQYF
CDR3nt: TGTGCTAGTGGTTTTGGGTACGAGCAGTACTTC
d_gene: -
j_gene: TRBJ2-7
v_gene: TRBV12-5
abundance: -

CDR3aa: CASSRTGTGFSGANVLTF
CDR3nt: TGTGCCAGCAGCAGAACCGGGACGGGTTTCTCTGGGGCCAACGTCCTGACTTTC
d_gene: -
j_gene: TRBJ2-6
v_gene: TRBV11-1
abundance: few

CDR3aa: CSARRDMAYEQYF
CDR3nt: TGCAGTGCTAGAAGGGACATGGCCTACGAGCAGTACTTC
d_gene: -
j_gene: TRBJ2-7
v_gene: TRBV20-1
abundance: many

CDR3aa: CASNLAGSSYEQYF
CDR3nt: TGTGCCAGCAATCTAGCGGGGAGCTCCTACGAGCAGTACTTC
d_gene: -
j_gene: TRBJ2-7
v_gene: TRBV21-1
abundance: -

CDR3aa: CASSYQPGRTDTQYF
CDR3nt: TGTGCCAGCAGTTACCAGCCAGGACGCACAGATACGCAGTATTTT
d_gene: -
j_gene: TRBJ2-3
v_gene: TRBV6-5
abundance: -

CDR3aa: CASSRPGVRSPLHF
CDR3nt: TGTGCCAGCAGCCGCCCTGGGGTTCGTTCACCCCTCCACTTT
d_gene: -
j_gene: TRBJ1-6
v_gene: TRBV7-2
abundance: -